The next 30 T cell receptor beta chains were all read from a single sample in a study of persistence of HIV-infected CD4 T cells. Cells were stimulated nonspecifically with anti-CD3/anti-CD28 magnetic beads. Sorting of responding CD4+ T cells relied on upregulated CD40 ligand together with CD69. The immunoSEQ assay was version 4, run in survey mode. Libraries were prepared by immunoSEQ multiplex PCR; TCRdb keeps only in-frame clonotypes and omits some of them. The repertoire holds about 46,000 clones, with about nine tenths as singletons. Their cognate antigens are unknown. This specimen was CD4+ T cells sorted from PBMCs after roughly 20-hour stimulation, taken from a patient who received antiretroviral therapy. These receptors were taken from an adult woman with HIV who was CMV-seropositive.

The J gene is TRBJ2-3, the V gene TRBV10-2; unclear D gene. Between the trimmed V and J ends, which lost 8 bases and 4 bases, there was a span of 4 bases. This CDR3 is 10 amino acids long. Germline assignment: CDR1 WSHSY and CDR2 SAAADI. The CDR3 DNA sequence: TGCGCCAGCGGGGCAGATACGCAGTATTTT. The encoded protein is CASGADTQYF.

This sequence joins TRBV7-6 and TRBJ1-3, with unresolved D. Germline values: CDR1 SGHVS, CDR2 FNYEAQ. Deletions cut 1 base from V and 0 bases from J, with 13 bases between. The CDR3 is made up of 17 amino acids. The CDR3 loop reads CASSLGARTVSGNTIYF. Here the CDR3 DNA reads TGTGCCAGCAGCTTAGGGGCCCGAACCGTCTCTGGAAACACCATATATTTT.

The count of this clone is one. CDR3 residues: CATSDSRTGGSGELFF. The CDR3 DNA follows: TGTGCCACCAGTGATTCCCGGACAGGGGGCTCCGGGGAGCTGTTTTTT. V usage is TRBV24-1 and J usage is TRBJ2-2; TRBD1 agrees at 11 bases. Germline loops: CDR1 KGHDR, CDR2 SFDVKD. V shed 2 bases, J shed 6 bases, and the junction held 4 bases outside the gene matches. The CDR3 covers 16 residues.

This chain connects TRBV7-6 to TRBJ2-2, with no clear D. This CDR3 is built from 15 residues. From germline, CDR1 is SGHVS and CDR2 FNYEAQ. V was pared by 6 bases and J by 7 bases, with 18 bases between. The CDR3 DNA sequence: TGTGCCAGCAGGCCAACCGGCAGGTTTGGCGGGGAGCTGTTTTTT. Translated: CASRPTGRFGGELFF.

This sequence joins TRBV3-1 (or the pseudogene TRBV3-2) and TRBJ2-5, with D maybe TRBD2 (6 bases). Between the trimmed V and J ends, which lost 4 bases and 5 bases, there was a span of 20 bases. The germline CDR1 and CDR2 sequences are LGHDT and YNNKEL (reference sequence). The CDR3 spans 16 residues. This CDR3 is CASSLTPGLAGETQYF. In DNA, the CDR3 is TGTGCCAGCAGCCTCACCCCCGGGTTGGCGGGGGAGACCCAGTACTTC.

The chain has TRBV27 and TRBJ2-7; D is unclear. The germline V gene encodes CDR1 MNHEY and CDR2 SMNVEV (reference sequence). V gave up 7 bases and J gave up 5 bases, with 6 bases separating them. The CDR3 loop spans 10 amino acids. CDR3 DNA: TGTGCCAGCATTAGGGACGAGCAGTACTTC. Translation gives CASIRDEQYF.

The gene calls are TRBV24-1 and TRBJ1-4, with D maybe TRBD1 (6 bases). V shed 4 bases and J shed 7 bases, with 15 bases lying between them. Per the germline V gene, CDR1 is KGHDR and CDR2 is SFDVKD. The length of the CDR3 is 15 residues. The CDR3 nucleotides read TGTGCCACCAGTGAACCGGGACATAGCGGTGAAAAACTGTTTTTT. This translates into CATSEPGHSGEKLFF.

The CDR3 DNA follows: TGTGCCAGCAGCTCAAATTACCCCACGAACACTGAAGCTTTCTTT. Translation gives CASSSNYPTNTEAFF. The chain is built from TRBV5-4 and TRBJ1-1; D call uncertain. The V end was cut by 3 bases, the J end by 1 base, with 13 bases between. This CDR3 is 15 amino acids long. The V gene's germline CDR1 is SGHNT and CDR2 YYREEE (reference sequence).

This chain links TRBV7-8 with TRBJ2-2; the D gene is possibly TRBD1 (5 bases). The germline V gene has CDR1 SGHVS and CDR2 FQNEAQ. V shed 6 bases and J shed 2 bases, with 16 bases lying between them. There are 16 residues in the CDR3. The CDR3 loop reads CASSPKAGYNTGELFF. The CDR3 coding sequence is TGTGCCAGCAGTCCTAAAGCAGGGTACAACACCGGGGAGCTGTTTTTT.

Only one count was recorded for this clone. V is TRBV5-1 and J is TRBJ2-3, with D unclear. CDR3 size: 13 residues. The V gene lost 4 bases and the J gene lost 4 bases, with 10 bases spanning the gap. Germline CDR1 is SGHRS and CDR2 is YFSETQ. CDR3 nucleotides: TGCGCCAGCAGCCCCGTGACGGCAGATACGCAGTATTTT. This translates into CASSPVTADTQYF.

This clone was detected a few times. For the CDR3, the DNA is TGTGCCAGCAGCGCGGCCAGGTCAGGAAATCAGCCCCAGCATTTT. It encodes CASSAARSGNQPQHF. This rearrangement joins TRBV2 to TRBJ1-5; D call uncertain. Germline CDR1 reads SNHLY; CDR2 reads FYNNEI. The CDR3 is made up of 15 amino acids. V was shortened by 6 bases and J by 4 bases, with 16 bases between the two germline ends.

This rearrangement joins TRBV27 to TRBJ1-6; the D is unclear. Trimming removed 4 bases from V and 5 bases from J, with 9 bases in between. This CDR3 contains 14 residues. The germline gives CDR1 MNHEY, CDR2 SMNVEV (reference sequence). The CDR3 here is CASSWRADNSPLHF. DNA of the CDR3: TGTGCCAGCAGTTGGAGGGCGGATAATTCACCCCTCCACTTT.

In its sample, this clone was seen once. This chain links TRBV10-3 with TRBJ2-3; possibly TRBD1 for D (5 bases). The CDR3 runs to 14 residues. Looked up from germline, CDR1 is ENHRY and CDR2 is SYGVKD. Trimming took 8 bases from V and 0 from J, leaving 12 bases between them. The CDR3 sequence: CAIQSDISTDTQYF. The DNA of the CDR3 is TGTGCCATCCAATCGGACATCAGCACAGATACGCAGTATTTT.

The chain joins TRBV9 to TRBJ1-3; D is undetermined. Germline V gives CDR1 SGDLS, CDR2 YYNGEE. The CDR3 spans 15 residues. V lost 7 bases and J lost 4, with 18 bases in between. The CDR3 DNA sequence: TGTGCCAGCGGCCGGTCGGGGAGTCAGGGAAACACCATATATTTT. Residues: CASGRSGSQGNTIYF.

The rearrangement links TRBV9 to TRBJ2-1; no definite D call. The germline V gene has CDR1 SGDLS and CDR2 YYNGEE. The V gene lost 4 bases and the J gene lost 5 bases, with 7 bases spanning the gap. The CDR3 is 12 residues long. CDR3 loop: CASSKQNNEQFF. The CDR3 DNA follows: TGTGCCAGCAGCAAACAGAACAATGAGCAGTTCTTC.

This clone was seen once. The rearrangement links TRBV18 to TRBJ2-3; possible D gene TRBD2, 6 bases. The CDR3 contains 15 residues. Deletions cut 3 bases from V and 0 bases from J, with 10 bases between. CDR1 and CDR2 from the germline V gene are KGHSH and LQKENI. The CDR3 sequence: CASSPWDLSTDTQYF. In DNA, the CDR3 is TGTGCCAGCTCACCGTGGGACTTAAGCACAGATACGCAGTATTTT. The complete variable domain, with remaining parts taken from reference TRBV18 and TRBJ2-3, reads NAGVMQNPRHLVRRRGQEARLRCSPMKGHSHVYWYRQLPEEGLKFMVYLQKENIIDESGMPKERFSAEFPKEGPSILRIQQVVRGDSAAYFCASSPWDLSTDTQYFGPGTRLTVL.

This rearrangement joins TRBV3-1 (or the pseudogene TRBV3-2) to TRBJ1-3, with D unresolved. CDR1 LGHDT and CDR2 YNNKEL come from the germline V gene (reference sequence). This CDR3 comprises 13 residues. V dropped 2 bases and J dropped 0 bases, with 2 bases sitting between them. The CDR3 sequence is CASSQSSGNTIYF. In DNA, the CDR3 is TGTGCCAGCAGCCAAAGCTCTGGAAACACCATATATTTT.

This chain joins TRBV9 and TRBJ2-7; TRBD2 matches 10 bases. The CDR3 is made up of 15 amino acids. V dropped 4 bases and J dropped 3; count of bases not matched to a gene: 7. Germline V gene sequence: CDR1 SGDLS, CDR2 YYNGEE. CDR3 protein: CASSRGTSELYEQYF. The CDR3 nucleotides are TGTGCCAGCAGCAGGGGGACTAGCGAGCTCTACGAGCAGTACTTC.

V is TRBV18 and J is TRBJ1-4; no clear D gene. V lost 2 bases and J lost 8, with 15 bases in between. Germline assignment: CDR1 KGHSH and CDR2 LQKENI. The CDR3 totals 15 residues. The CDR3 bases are TGTGCCAGCTCACCATCTCCGCAGATGCGGGAAAAACTGTTTTTT. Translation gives CASSPSPQMREKLFF. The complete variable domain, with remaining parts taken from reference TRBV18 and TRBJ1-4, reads NAGVMQNPRHLVRRRGQEARLRCSPMKGHSHVYWYRQLPEEGLKFMVYLQKENIIDESGMPKERFSAEFPKEGPSILRIQQVVRGDSAAYFCASSPSPQMREKLFFGSGTQLSVL.

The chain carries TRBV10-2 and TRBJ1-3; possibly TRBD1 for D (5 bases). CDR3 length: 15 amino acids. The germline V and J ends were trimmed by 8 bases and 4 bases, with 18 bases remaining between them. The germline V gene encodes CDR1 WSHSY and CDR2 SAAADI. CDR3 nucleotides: TGCGCCAGCGGAGACAGAAAGGGTCTCGGAAACACCATATATTTT. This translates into CASGDRKGLGNTIYF.

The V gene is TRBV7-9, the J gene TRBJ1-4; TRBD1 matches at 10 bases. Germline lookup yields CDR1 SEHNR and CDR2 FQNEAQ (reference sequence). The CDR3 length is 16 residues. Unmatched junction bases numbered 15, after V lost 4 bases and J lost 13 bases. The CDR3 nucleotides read TGTGCCAGCAGCTCACCCGGACAGGGGGTAAAGGAGCGACTGTTTTTT. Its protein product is CASSSPGQGVKERLFF.

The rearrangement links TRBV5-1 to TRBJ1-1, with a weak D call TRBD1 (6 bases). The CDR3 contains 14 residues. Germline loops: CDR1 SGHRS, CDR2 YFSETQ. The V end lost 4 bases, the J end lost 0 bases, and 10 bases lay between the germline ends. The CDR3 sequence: CASSMDSMNTEAFF. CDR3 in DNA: TGCGCCAGCAGCATGGACAGCATGAACACTGAAGCTTTCTTT.

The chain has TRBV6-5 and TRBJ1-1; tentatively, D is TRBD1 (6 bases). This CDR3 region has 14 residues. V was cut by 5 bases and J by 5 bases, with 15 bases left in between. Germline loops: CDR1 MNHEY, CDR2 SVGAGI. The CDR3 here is CASSPPGRGTEAFF. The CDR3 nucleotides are TGTGCCAGCAGTCCCCCGGGGAGGGGGACTGAAGCTTTCTTT.

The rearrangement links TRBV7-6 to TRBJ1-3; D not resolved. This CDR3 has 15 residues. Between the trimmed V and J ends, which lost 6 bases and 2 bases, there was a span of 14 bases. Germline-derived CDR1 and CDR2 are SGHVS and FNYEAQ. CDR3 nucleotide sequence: TGTGCCAGCAGTCCCCGCGCGGGAACTGGAAACACCATATATTTT. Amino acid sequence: CASSPRAGTGNTIYF.

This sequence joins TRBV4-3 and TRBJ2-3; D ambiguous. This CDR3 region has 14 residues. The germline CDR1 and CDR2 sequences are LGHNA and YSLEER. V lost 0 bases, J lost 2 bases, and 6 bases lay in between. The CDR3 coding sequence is TGCGCCAGCAGCCAAGAACCTTACACAGATACGCAGTATTTT. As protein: CASSQEPYTDTQYF.

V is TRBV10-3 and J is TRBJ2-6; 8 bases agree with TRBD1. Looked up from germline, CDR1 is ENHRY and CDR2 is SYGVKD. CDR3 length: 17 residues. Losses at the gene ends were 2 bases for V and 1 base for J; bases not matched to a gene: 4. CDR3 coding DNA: TGTGCCATCAGTGAGGGACAGGGTTTTTCTGGGGCCAACGTCCTGACTTTC. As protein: CAISEGQGFSGANVLTF.

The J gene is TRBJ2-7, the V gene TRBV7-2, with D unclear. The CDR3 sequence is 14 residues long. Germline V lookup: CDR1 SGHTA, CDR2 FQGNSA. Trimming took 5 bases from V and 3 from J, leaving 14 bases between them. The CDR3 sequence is CASSRSWTVYEQYF. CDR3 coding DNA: TGTGCCAGCAGCCGCTCCTGGACGGTCTACGAGCAGTACTTC.

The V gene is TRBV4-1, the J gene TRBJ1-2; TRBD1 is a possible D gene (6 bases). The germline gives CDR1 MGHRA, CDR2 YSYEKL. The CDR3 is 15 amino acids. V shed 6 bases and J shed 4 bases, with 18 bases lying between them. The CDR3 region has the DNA TGCGCCAGCAGAGGAATCCACAGGGTGTCCTATGGCTACACCTTC. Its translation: CASRGIHRVSYGYTF.

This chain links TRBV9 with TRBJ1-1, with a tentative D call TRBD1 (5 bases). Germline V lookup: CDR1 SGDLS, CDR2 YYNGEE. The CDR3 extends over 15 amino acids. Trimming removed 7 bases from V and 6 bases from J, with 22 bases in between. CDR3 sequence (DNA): TGTGCCAGCCGACCCTCAGGGATAGCGTCGTCTGAAGCTTTCTTT. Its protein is CASRPSGIASSEAFF.

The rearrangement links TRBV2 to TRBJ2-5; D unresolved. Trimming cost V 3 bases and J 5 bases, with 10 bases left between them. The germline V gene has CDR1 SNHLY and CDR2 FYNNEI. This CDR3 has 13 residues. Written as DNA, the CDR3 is TGTGCCAGCAGTGAGCTTAGGTACGAGACCCAGTACTTC. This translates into CASSELRYETQYF.